Listed here are 27 T cell receptor beta chains from one sample, sequenced in a study of cytomegalovirus exposure and HLA in healthy donors (dated by TCRdb to the late 2010s). Preparation of the library involved the immunoSEQ multiplex PCR assay. A mixture of 60 forward primers for TCR Vbeta segments and 13 reverse primers for TCR Jbeta segments was used in the multiplex PCR. Sourced from immuneACCESS, this table was stored by TCRdb with only in-frame sequences that have V and J called. A share of the clones is absent; for the studies checked, an unresolved V gene accounts for under half, and the remainder has no known explanation. The sample data list around 150,000 clones, and 70% to 80% of these were observed just once. The leading ten clones occupy about 1.3% of the sample. The sequenced material came from PBMCs. The receptors shown here come from a woman aged 45-65 years in good health and CMV-seronegative.

J is TRBJ1-5 and V is TRBV4-2, with TRBD1 matching 7 bases. This CDR3 is 15 amino acids long. Germline CDR1 LGHNA, CDR2 YNFKEQ. Germline trimming cut 4 bases from V and 0 bases from J; bases unmatched to any gene: 3. CDR3 region: CASSRRGYSNQPQHF. The CDR3 bases are TGTGCCAGCAGCCGCAGGGGGTATAGCAATCAGCCCCAGCATTTT.

This clone was counted a few times. The J gene is TRBJ2-5, the V gene TRBV5-1, with TRBD2 identical over 7 bases. Trimming cost V 1 base and J 5 bases; bases outside gene matches: 8. This CDR3 has 15 amino acids. Per germline, CDR1 SGHRS and CDR2 YFSETQ. The CDR3 spells CASSLMMGGGETQYF. Written as DNA, the CDR3 is TGCGCCAGCAGCTTGATGATGGGCGGGGGTGAGACCCAGTACTTC.

This chain connects TRBV5-5 to TRBJ2-7; D may be TRBD2 (5 bases). The CDR3 has 15 residues. The V end was cut by 0 bases, the J end by 2 bases, with 12 bases between. Per germline, CDR1 SGHKS and CDR2 YYEKEE (reference sequence). CDR3 amino acids: CASSLGERIPYEQYF. The CDR3 coding sequence is TGTGCCAGCAGCTTGGGTGAGCGGATCCCCTACGAGCAGTACTTC.

The V call is TRBV18, the J call TRBJ2-7; no clear D. Germline CDR1 and CDR2: KGHSH and LQKENI. The CDR3 covers 14 residues. With 2 bases removed from V and 3 bases from J, the gap between germline ends came to 11 bases. CDR3 sequence: CASSPASTDYEQYF. CDR3 in DNA: TGTGCCAGCTCACCAGCCTCTACTGACTACGAGCAGTACTTC.

The chain recombines TRBV5-4 with TRBJ1-1, with 8 bases lining up with TRBD1. CDR3 length: 15 amino acids. Per germline, CDR1 SGHNT and CDR2 YYREEE (reference sequence). Trimming cost V 4 bases and J 4 bases; bases outside gene matches: 9. CDR3 residues: CASSEPGQDLTEAFF. CDR3 bases: TGTGCCAGCAGCGAACCGGGACAGGACCTCACTGAAGCTTTCTTT.

V gene TRBV4-3 combines with J gene TRBJ2-2; 10 bases agree with TRBD2. Germline trimming cut 1 base from V and 4 bases from J; bases unmatched to any gene: 3. The germline V gene has CDR1 LGHNA and CDR2 YSLEER. This CDR3 is 16 amino acids long. CDR3 DNA: TGCGCCAGCAGCCAAGCTAGCGGGAGCAGCACCGGGGAGCTGTTTTTT. It translates to CASSQASGSSTGELFF.

The rearrangement joins TRBV27 to TRBJ2-7, with TRBD1 as a possible D gene (7 bases). Trimming shortened V by 2 bases and J by 5 bases, and 10 bases separated the two germline ends. The CDR3 has 13 residues. Germline V CDR1 and CDR2: MNHEY, SMNVEV (reference sequence). The CDR3 here is CASSLGRGDEQYF. The CDR3 nucleotides are TGTGCCAGCAGTTTAGGCAGGGGGGACGAGCAGTACTTC.

The chain links TRBV6-5 to TRBJ1-5, with D uncertain. V was cut by 7 bases and J by 0 bases, with 13 bases left in between. CDR3 size: 15 residues. Germline CDR1 MNHEY, CDR2 SVGAGI. Written as DNA, the CDR3 is TGTGCCAGCAAGGTTGAGGGCTCTAGCAATCAGCCCCAGCATTTT. Amino acid sequence: CASKVEGSSNQPQHF.

This clone has a single count. Here the CDR3 reads CASSRQEGSYEQYF. CDR3 coding DNA: TGCGCCAGCAGCCGCCAGGAGGGGTCCTACGAGCAGTACTTC. The J gene is TRBJ2-7, the V gene TRBV4-3; tentatively, D is TRBD2 (6 bases). Looked up from germline, CDR1 is LGHNA and CDR2 is YSLEER. The V and J ends lost 4 bases and 1 base respectively, with 11 bases between them. This CDR3 is 14 amino acids long.

This sequence joins TRBV11-2 and TRBJ2-2, with D tentatively TRBD2 (6 bases). The CDR3 contains 15 residues. From germline, CDR1 is SGHAT and CDR2 FQNNGV. V dropped 3 bases and J dropped 0 bases, with 8 bases sitting between them. CDR3 nucleotides: TGTGCCAGCAGCTTTCCTAGCGCGAACACCGGGGAGCTGTTTTTT. It yields the protein CASSFPSANTGELFF.

The chain recombines TRBV5-1 with TRBJ1-2; 10 bases are shared with TRBD1. V lost 3 bases to trimming and J lost 4 bases; unmatched junction nucleotides: 3. CDR3 length: 14 residues. Germline V gene data show CDR1 as SGHRS and CDR2 as YFSETQ. The CDR3 protein is CASSSGQGGYGYTF. The CDR3 bases are TGCGCCAGCAGCTCAGGACAGGGGGGCTATGGCTACACCTTC. Using reference TRBV5-1 and TRBJ1-2 for the parts outside the CDR3, the full variable domain is KAGVTQTPRYLIKTRGQQVTLSCSPISGHRSVSWYQQTPGQGLQFLFEYFSETQRNKGNFPGRFSGRQFSNSRSEMNVSTLELGDSALYLCASSSGQGGYGYTFGSGTRLTVV.

The chain recombines TRBV10-3 with TRBJ1-6, with D possibly matching TRBD1 (5 bases). The CDR3 contains 16 residues. CDR1 ENHRY and CDR2 SYGVKD come from the germline V gene. Trimming shortened V by 0 bases and J by 6 bases, and 12 bases separated the two germline ends. The CDR3: CAISESRSGPNSPLHF. CDR3 DNA sequence: TGTGCCATCAGTGAGTCGAGATCAGGGCCTAATTCACCCCTCCACTTT.

This chain joins TRBV28 and TRBJ1-1, with TRBD1 as a possible D gene (6 bases). The CDR3 is 15 amino acids. V lost 5 bases and J lost 4, with 17 bases in between. Germline CDR1 reads MDHEN; CDR2 reads SYDVKM. The CDR3 DNA reads as TGTGCCAGCAGTCGTGCCGGGACAAAACTCACTGAAGCTTTCTTT. The encoded protein is CASSRAGTKLTEAFF.

This clone showed up just once. The V call is TRBV5-1, the J call TRBJ1-1; 8 nucleotides line up with TRBD1. Germline V lookup: CDR1 SGHRS, CDR2 YFSETQ. This CDR3 has 22 residues. V dropped 4 bases and J dropped 1; count of bases not matched to a gene: 27. The CDR3 DNA follows: TGCGCCAGCAGCACCGGACAGGGCTTGGGAGCTTCTTTAGTTGCCCGGAACACTGAAGCTTTCTTT. Its translation is CASSTGQGLGASLVARNTEAFF. The full variable domain, completed using reference TRBV5-1 and TRBJ1-1, is KAGVTQTPRYLIKTRGQQVTLSCSPISGHRSVSWYQQTPGQGLQFLFEYFSETQRNKGNFPGRFSGRQFSNSRSEMNVSTLELGDSALYLCASSTGQGLGASLVARNTEAFFGQGTRLTVV.

V is TRBV19 and J is TRBJ2-2, with 12 nucleotides matching TRBD2. The ends lost 4 bases at V and 8 bases at J; junction bases unmatched: 8. Germline V gene data show CDR1 as LNHDA and CDR2 as SQIVND (reference sequence). The CDR3 has 16 residues. DNA for the CDR3: TGTGCCAGTAGTACACACCGGACTAGCGGGACGGGGGAGCTGTTTTTT. Translated: CASSTHRTSGTGELFF. Filled out from reference TRBV19 and TRBJ2-2, the complete variable domain reads DGGITQSPKYLFRKEGQNVTLSCEQNLNHDAMYWYRQDPGQGLRLIYYSQIVNDFQKGDIAEGYSVSREKKESFPLTVTSAQKNPTAFYLCASSTHRTSGTGELFFGEGSRLTVL.

This chain uses TRBV11-2 with TRBJ2-7; maybe TRBD2 (6 bases). This CDR3 region has 15 residues. Trimming stripped 1 base from V and 3 bases from J, with 13 bases between. CDR1 is SGHAT and CDR2 is FQNNGV in the germline V gene. The CDR3 region is CASSLATGSYYEQYF. The CDR3 DNA sequence: TGTGCCAGCAGCTTAGCCACCGGGAGCTACTACGAGCAGTACTTC.

This clone appeared a single time. This chain links TRBV18 with TRBJ2-1; 10 nucleotides match TRBD1. The germline V gene encodes CDR1 KGHSH and CDR2 LQKENI. CDR3 size: 14 residues. V lost 6 bases and J lost 5; bases outside the gene matches: 4. The CDR3: CASSGTGADNEQFF. CDR3 sequence (DNA): TGTGCCAGCTCTGGGACAGGGGCCGACAATGAGCAGTTCTTC.

This chain connects TRBV6-6 to TRBJ1-1; D not certain. This CDR3 is built from 13 residues. The V end lost 2 bases, the J end lost 1 base, and 5 bases lay between the germline ends. The V gene's germline CDR1 is MNHNY and CDR2 SVGAGI (reference sequence). CDR3 coding DNA: TGTGCCAGCAGTTACGAGGGGAACACTGAAGCTTTCTTT. Protein product: CASSYEGNTEAFF.

The genes are TRBV5-1 and TRBJ2-2; 7 bases are shared with TRBD1. Germline lookup yields CDR1 SGHRS and CDR2 YFSETQ. CDR3 length equals 15 residues. J was trimmed by 3 bases and V by 3 bases; bases with no gene match: 5. In DNA, the CDR3 is TGCGCCAGCAGCTCCACAGGGGAATACACCGGGGAGCTGTTTTTT. Translated, it gives CASSSTGEYTGELFF.

This rearrangement joins TRBV4-3 to TRBJ1-6; D uncertain. The CDR3 loop spans 19 amino acids. Germline V lookup: CDR1 LGHNA, CDR2 YSLEER. Trimming removed 0 bases at V and 9 bases at J, with 24 bases between. The CDR3 nucleotides read TGCGCCAGCAGCCAAGACCCACCCGGTCGTCGGGGTGAAGGTTCACCCCTCCACTTT. It encodes CASSQDPPGRRGEGSPLHF.

The chain employs TRBV10-3 and TRBJ1-5, with D hard to call. Trimming shortened V by 8 bases and J by 4 bases, and 9 bases separated the two germline ends. The V gene's germline CDR1 is ENHRY and CDR2 SYGVKD. This CDR3 is 12 amino acids long. The CDR3 region is CAIGPNNQPQHF. CDR3 sequence (DNA): TGTGCCATCGGGCCAAATAATCAGCCCCAGCATTTT.

The rearrangement links TRBV7-2 to TRBJ2-3; 7 bases align to TRBD1. Germline V gene lookup returns CDR1 SGHTA and CDR2 FQGNSA. V lost 1 base and J lost 3; bases outside the gene matches: 7. This CDR3 has 16 residues. The CDR3 sequence is CASSLGPPTGTDTQYF. The CDR3 DNA reads TGTGCCAGCAGCTTAGGGCCCCCGACAGGGACAGATACGCAGTATTTT.

CDR3 nucleotide sequence: TGTGCCAGCGGATCTAAGAGGGACACTGAAGCTTTCTTT. It codes for CASGSKRDTEAFF. The chain employs TRBV6-1 and TRBJ1-1; the D is unclear. With 8 bases removed from V and 3 bases from J, the gap between germline ends came to 13 bases. The CDR3 is 13 amino acids. Germline V lookup: CDR1 MNHNS, CDR2 SASEGT.

This chain joins TRBV19 and TRBJ2-1; 9 bases are a match to TRBD2. V lost 7 bases, J lost 8 bases, and 6 bases stayed unmatched. This CDR3 comprises 13 residues. Germline CDR1 is LNHDA and CDR2 is SQIVND (reference sequence). The CDR3 DNA sequence: TGTGCCAGTAACGCGGGGGGGTTTTATGAGCAGTTCTTC. It yields the protein CASNAGGFYEQFF.

The J gene is TRBJ2-6, the V gene TRBV11-2; D may be TRBD2 (5 bases). CDR1 is SGHAT, CDR2 FQNNGV, per germline. Trimming removed 6 bases from V and 0 bases from J, with 15 bases in between. The CDR3 length is 17 residues. The CDR3 DNA reads TGTGCCAGCAGACGTTGGGGAACTAGCTCTGGGGCCAACGTCCTGACTTTC. Translating it yields CASRRWGTSSGANVLTF.

The chain recombines TRBV7-8 with TRBJ2-3; TRBD2 aligns across 9 bases. The CDR3 runs to 16 residues. Losses at the gene ends were 5 bases for V and 2 bases for J; bases not matched to a gene: 8. Germline V gives CDR1 SGHVS, CDR2 FQNEAQ. The CDR3 loop reads CASSATSGWDTDTQYF. The CDR3 nucleotides read TGTGCCAGCAGCGCCACTAGCGGGTGGGACACAGATACGCAGTATTTT.

The J gene is TRBJ2-3, the V gene TRBV9; tentative D call: TRBD2 (6 bases). Germline lookup yields CDR1 SGDLS and CDR2 YYNGEE. This CDR3 has 14 residues. V lost 3 bases, J lost 4 bases, and 12 bases lay in between. CDR3 DNA sequence: TGTGCCAGCAGCGGTAGGGACTTCTCAGATACGCAGTATTTT. Protein: CASSGRDFSDTQYF. The complete variable domain, with remaining parts taken from reference TRBV9 and TRBJ2-3, reads DSGVTQTPKHLITATGQRVTLRCSPRSGDLSVYWYQQSLDQGLQFLIQYYNGEERAKGNILERFSAQQFPDLHSELNLSSLELGDSALYFCASSGRDFSDTQYFGPGTRLTVL.